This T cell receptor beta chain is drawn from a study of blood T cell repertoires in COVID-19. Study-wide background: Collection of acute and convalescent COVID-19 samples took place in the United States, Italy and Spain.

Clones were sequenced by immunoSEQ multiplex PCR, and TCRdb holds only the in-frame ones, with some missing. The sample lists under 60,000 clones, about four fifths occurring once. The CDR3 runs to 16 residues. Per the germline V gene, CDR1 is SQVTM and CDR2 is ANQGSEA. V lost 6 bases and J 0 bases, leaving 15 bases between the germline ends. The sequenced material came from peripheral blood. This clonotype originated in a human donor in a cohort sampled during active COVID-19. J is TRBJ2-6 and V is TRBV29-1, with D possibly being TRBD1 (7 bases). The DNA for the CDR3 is TGCAGCGTGAAGGCAGGGGGGTCCTCTGGGGCCAACGTCCTGACTTTC. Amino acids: CSVKAGGSSGANVLTF.